A selection of T cell receptor beta chains follows, all from one sample in a study of blood T cell repertoires in COVID-19. Sequencing used immunoSEQ multiplex PCR; TCRdb keeps in-frame clones, though not all of them. The sample lists about 200,000 clones; roughly nine tenths were seen once. The source material was peripheral blood. These receptors all come from a woman between 50 and 59 years old with acute or convalescent COVID-19. CDR3s include the opening cysteine and the closing phenylalanine or tryptophan. The D gene is left open where the match is weak. Clone size, where shown, is once, few, many, or a class for clones that have expanded.

D	V	J	length	size	CDR3	DNA
TRBD1	TRBV5-5	TRBJ1-2	15	NA	CASNPFSTGGDGYTF	TGTGCCAGCAACCCTTTCTCGACAGGGGGCGATGGCTACACCTTC
NA	TRBV7-9	TRBJ2-7	12	NA	CASTPVSYEQYF	TGTGCCAGCACACCGGTCTCCTACGAGCAGTACTTC
TRBD1	TRBV25-1	TRBJ1-2	13	NA	CASRDRINYGYTF	TGTGCCAGCAGGGACAGGATCAACTATGGCTACACCTTC
NA	TRBV5-6	TRBJ2-2	16	NA	CASSLDYEESTGELFF	TGTGCCAGCAGCTTGGATTATGAGGAGTCCACCGGGGAGCTGTTTTTT
TRBD2	TRBV5-1	TRBJ2-5	14	NA	CASSPVGGEETQYF	TGCGCCAGCAGCCCTGTGGGAGGGGAGGAGACCCAGTACTTC
NA	TRBV5-6	TRBJ1-2	14	NA	CASTYGGLQAGYTF	TGTGCCAGCACCTATGGAGGGCTTCAAGCTGGCTACACCTTC
TRBD1	TRBV19	TRBJ1-2	14	NA	CASRNPGQGYGYTF	TGTGCCAGTAGAAACCCGGGACAGGGTTATGGCTACACCTTC
NA	TRBV4-2	TRBJ2-7	15	NA	CASSQDTLFSYEQYF	TGTGCCAGCAGCCAAGATACTCTATTCTCCTACGAGCAGTACTTC
NA	TRBV3-1/TRBV3-2	TRBJ1-4	15	NA	CASSQVGPSWEKLFF	TGTGCCAGCAGCCAAGTTGGCCCCTCTTGGGAAAAACTGTTTTTT
NA	TRBV18	TRBJ1-3	16	NA	CASSPIAPGNGNTIYF	TGTGCCAGCTCACCAATAGCTCCGGGGAATGGAAACACCATATATTTT
NA	TRBV5-4	TRBJ2-7	15	NA	CASSFRGGPVYEQYF	TGTGCCAGCAGCTTCAGGGGAGGGCCGGTGTACGAGCAGTACTTC
TRBD2	TRBV12-5	TRBJ2-2	17	NA	CASGLRAGGQATGELFF	TGTGCTAGTGGTCTGAGAGCGGGAGGGCAAGCCACCGGGGAGCTGTTTTTT
NA	TRBV3-1/TRBV3-2	TRBJ2-1	14	few	CASSHPDGGGGQFF	TGTGCCAGCAGCCACCCCGACGGGGGAGGGGGTCAGTTCTTC
TRBD2	TRBV4-2	TRBJ2-7	15	NA	CASSQVGGLVYEQYF	TGTGCCAGCAGCCAAGTGGGAGGACTAGTCTACGAGCAGTACTTC
TRBD2	TRBV7-6	TRBJ2-3	15	NA	CASSLGLVSTDTQYF	TGTGCCAGCAGCCTGGGACTAGTCAGCACAGATACGCAGTATTTT
TRBD1	TRBV6-1	TRBJ1-4	16	NA	CASSARGGIANEKLFF	TGTGCCAGCAGTGCCAGAGGGGGCATTGCTAATGAAAAACTGTTTTTT